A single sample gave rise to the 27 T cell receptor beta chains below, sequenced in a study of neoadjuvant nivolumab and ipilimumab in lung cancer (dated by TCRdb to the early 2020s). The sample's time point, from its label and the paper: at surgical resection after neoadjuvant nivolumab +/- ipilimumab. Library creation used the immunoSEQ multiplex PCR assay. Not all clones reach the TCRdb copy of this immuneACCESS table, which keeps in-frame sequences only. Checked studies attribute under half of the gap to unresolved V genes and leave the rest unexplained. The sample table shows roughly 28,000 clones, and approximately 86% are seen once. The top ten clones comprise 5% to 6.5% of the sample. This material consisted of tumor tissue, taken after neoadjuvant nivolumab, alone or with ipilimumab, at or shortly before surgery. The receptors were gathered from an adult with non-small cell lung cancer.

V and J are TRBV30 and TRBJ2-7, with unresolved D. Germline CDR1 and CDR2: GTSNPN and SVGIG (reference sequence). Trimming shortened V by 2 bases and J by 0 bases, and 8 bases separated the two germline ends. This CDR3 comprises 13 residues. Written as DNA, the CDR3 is TGTGCCTGGAGTAGGCGGTCCTCCTACGAGCAGTACTTC. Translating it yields CAWSRRSSYEQYF.

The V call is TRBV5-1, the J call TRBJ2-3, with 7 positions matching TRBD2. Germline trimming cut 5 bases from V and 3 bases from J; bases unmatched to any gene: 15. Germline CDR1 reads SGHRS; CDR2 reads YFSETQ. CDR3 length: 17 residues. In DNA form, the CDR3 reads TGCGCCAGCAGTTCCCTCTTTGCGGGAGTAGGGACAGATACGCAGTATTTT. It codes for CASSSLFAGVGTDTQYF.

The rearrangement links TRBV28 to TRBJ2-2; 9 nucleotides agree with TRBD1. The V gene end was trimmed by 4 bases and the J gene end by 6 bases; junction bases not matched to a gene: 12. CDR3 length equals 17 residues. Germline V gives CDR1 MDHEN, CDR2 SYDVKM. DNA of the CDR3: TGTGCCAGCAGTTCGACAGGGGGATCCCTTTCAGCCGGGGAGCTGTTTTTT. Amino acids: CASSSTGGSLSAGELFF.

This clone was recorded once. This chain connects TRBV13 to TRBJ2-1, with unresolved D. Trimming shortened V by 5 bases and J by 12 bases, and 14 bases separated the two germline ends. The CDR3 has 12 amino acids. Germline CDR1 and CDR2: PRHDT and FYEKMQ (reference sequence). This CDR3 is CASSAIPTGQFF. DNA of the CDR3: TGTGCCAGCAGCGCGATCCCCACGGGGCAGTTCTTC.

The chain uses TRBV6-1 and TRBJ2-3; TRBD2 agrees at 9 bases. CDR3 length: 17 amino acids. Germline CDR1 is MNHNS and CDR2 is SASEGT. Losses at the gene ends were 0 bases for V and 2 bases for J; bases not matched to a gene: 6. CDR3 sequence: CASSEALASGITDTQYF. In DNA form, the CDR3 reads TGTGCCAGCAGTGAAGCGCTGGCTAGCGGGATCACAGATACGCAGTATTTT.

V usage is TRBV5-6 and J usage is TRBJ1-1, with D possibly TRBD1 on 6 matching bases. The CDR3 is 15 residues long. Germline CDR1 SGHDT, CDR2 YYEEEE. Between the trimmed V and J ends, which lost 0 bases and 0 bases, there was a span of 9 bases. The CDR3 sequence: CASSLGGAMNTEAFF. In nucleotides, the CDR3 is TGTGCCAGCAGCTTGGGGGGGGCAATGAACACTGAAGCTTTCTTT.

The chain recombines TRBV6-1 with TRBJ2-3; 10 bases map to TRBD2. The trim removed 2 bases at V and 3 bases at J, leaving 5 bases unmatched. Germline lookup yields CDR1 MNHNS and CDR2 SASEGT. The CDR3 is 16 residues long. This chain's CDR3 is CASSESIAGGTDTQYF. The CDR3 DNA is TGTGCCAGCAGTGAATCTATAGCGGGGGGAACAGATACGCAGTATTTT.

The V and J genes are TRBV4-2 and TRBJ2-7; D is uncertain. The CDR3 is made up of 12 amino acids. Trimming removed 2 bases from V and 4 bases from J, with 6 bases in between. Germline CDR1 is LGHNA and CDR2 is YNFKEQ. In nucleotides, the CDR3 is TGTGCCAGCAGCCAATCGAGGTACGAGCAGTACTTC. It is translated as CASSQSRYEQYF.

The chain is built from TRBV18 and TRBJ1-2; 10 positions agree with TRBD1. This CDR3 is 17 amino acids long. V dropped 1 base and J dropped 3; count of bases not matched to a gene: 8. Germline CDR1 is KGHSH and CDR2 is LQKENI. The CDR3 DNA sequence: TGTGCCAGCTCACCACGGGACAGGGGAACCTTCGACTATGGCTACACCTTC. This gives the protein CASSPRDRGTFDYGYTF.

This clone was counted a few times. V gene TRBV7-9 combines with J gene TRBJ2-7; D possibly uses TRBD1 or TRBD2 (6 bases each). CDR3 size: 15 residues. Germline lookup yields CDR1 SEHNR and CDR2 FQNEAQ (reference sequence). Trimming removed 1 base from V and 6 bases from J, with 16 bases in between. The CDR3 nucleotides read TGTGCCAGCAGCTTAGGGGCCTGGGGGGCGAGCGAGCAGTACTTC. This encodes CASSLGAWGASEQYF.

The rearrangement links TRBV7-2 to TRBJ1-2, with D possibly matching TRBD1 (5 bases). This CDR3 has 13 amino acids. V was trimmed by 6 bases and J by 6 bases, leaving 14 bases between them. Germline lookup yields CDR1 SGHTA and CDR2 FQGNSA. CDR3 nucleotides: TGTGCCAGCAGATCACAAGGGGAGGATGGCTACACCTTC. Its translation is CASRSQGEDGYTF. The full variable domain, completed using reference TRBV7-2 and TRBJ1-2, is GAGVSQSPSNKVTEKGKDVELRCDPISGHTALYWYRQSLGQGLEFLIYFQGNSAPDKSGLPSDRFSAERTGGSVSTLTIQRTQQEDSAVYLCASRSQGEDGYTFGSGTRLTVV.

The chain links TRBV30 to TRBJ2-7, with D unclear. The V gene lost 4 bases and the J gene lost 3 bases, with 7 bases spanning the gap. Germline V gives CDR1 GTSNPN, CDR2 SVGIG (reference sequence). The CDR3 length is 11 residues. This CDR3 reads CAWKIGYEQYF. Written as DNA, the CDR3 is TGTGCCTGGAAGATAGGCTACGAGCAGTACTTC.

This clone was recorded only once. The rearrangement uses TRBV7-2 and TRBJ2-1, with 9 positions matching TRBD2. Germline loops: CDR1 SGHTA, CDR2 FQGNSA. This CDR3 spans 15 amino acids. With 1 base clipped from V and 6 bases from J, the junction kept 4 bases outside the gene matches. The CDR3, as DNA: TGTGCCAGCAGCTTAGGTGGCGGGGGGGCCAATGAGCAGTTCTTC. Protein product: CASSLGGGGANEQFF.

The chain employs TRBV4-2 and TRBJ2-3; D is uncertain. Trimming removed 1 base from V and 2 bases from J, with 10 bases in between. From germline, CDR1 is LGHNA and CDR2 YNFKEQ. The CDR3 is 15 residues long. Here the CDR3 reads CASSQGAADTDTQYF. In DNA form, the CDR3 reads TGTGCCAGCAGCCAAGGTGCGGCAGACACAGATACGCAGTATTTT.

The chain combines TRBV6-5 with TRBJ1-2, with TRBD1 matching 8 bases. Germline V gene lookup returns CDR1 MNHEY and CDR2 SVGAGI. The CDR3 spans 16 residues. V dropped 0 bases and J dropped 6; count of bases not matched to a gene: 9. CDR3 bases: TGTGCCAGCAGTTACTCCCGGACAGGGCCCATGGATGGCTACACCTTC. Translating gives CASSYSRTGPMDGYTF.

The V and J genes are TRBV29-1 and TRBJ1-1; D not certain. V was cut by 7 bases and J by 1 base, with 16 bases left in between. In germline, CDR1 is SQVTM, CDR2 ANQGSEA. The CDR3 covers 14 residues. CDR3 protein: CSAQPGEWNTEAFF. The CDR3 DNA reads TGCAGCGCCCAACCGGGAGAGTGGAACACTGAAGCTTTCTTT.

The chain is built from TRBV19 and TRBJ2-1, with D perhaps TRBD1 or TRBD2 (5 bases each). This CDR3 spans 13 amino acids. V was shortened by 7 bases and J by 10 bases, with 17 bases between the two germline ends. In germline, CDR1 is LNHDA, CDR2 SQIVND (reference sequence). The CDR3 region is CASTPVGVEEQFF. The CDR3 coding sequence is TGTGCCAGTACCCCGGTGGGGGTCGAGGAGCAGTTCTTC.

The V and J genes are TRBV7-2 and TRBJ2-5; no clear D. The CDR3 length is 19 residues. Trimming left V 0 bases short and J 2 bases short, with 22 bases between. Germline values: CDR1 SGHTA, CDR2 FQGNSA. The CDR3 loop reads CASSLASASAYWDQETQYF. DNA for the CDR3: TGTGCCAGCAGCTTAGCATCGGCCTCCGCATACTGGGATCAAGAGACCCAGTACTTC.

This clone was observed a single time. CDR3 in amino acids: CASALAEFYNEQFF. CDR3 DNA sequence: TGTGCCAGCGCCCTAGCGGAATTTTACAATGAGCAGTTCTTC. The V and J genes are TRBV6-9 and TRBJ2-1; 7 nucleotides line up with TRBD2. This CDR3 region has 14 residues. Trimming took 8 bases from V and 4 from J; bases not matched to a gene: 8. Germline values: CDR1 MNHGY, CDR2 SVAAGI.

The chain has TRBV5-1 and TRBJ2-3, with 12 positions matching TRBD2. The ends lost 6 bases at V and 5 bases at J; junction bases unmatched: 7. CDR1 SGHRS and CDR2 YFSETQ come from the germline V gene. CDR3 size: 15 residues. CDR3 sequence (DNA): TGCGCCAGCACCAGACTAGCGGGAGAGGGAGATACGCAGTATTTT. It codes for CASTRLAGEGDTQYF. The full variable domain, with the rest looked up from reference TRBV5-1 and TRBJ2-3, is KAGVTQTPRYLIKTRGQQVTLSCSPISGHRSVSWYQQTPGQGLQFLFEYFSETQRNKGNFPGRFSGRQFSNSRSEMNVSTLELGDSALYLCASTRLAGEGDTQYFGPGTRLTVL.

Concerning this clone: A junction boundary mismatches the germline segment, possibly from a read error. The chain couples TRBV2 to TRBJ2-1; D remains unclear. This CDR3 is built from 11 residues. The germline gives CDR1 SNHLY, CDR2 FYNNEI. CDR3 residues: CASSTYSEQFF. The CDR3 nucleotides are TGTGCCAGCAGTACTTACAGTGAGCAGTTCTTC.

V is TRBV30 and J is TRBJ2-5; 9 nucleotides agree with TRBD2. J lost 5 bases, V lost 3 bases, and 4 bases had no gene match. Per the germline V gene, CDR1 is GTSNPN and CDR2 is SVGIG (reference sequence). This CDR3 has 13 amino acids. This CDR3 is CAWRLAGRETQYF. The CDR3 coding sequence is TGTGCCTGGAGACTAGCGGGCAGGGAGACCCAGTACTTC.

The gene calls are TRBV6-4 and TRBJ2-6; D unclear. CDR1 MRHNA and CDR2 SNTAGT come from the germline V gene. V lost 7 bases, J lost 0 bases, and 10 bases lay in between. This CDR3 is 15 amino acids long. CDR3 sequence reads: CASMNTFSGANVLTF. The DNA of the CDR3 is TGTGCCAGCATGAATACTTTCTCTGGGGCCAACGTCCTGACTTTC.

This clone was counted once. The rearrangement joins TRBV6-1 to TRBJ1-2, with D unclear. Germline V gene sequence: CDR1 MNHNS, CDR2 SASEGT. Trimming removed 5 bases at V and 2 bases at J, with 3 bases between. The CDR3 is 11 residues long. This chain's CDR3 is CASSHNYGYTF. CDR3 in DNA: TGTGCCAGCAGTCACAACTATGGCTACACCTTC.

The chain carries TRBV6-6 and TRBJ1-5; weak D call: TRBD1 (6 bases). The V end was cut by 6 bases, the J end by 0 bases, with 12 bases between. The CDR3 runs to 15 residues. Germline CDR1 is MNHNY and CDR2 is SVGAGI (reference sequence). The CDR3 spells CASSPRGGSNQPQHF. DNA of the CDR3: TGTGCCAGCAGCCCCAGGGGTGGTAGCAATCAGCCCCAGCATTTT.

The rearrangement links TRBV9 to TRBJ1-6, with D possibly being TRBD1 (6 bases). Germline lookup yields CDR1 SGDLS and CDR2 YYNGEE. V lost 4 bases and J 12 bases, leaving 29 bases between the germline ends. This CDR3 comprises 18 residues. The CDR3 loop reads CASSSRGGSGVMREPLHF. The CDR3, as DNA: TGTGCCAGCAGCTCCCGAGGTGGGTCAGGGGTGATGAGAGAACCCCTCCACTTT.

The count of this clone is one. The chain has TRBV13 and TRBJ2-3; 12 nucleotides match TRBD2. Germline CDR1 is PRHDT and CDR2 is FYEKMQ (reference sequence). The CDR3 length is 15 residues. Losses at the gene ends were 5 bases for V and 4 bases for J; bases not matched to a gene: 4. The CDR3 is CASSRLAGVADTQYF. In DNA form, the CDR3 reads TGTGCCAGCAGCCGACTAGCGGGAGTTGCAGATACGCAGTATTTT.